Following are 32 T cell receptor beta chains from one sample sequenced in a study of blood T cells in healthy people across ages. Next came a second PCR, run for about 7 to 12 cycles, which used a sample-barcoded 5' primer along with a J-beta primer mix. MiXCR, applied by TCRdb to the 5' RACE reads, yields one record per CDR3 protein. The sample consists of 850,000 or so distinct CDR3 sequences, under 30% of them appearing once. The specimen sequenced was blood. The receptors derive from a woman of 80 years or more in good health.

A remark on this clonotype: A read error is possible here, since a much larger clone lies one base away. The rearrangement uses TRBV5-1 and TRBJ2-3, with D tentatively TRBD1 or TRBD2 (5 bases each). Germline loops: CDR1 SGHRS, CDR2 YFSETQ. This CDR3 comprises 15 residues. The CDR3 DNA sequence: TGCGCCAGCAGCTTGGTTCCAGGGAGCACAGATGCGCAGTATTTT. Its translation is CASSLVPGSTDAQYF.

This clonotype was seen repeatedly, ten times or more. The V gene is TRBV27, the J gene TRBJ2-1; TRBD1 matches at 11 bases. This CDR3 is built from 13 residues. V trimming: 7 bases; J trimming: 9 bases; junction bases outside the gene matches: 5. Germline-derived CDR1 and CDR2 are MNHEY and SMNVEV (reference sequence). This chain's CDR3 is CASTRTGGSEQFF. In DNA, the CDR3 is TGTGCCAGCACCAGGACAGGGGGCAGTGAGCAGTTCTTC.

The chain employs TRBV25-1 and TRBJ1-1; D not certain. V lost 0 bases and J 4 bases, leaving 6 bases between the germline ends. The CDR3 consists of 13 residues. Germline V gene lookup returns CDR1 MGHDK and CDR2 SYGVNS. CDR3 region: CASSEYVGTEAFF. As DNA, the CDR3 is TGTGCCAGCAGTGAATATGTGGGCACTGAAGCTTTCTTT.

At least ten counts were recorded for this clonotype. The CDR3 region is CASSRTSGGSQETQYF. CDR3 DNA: TGTGCCAGCAGCCGTACTAGCGGGGGGTCCCAAGAGACCCAGTACTTC. The V call is TRBV12-3 or TRBV12-4, the J call TRBJ2-5; 12 bases match TRBD2. This CDR3 contains 16 residues. Germline trimming cut 6 bases from V and 1 base from J; bases unmatched to any gene: 6.

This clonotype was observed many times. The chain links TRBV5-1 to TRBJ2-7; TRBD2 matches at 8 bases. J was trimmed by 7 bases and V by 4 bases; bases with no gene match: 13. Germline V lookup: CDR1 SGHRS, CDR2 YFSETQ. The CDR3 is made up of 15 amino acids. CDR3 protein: CASSLLPGGEQEQYF. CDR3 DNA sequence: TGCGCCAGCAGCCTGCTTCCCGGGGGGGAACAGGAGCAGTACTTC.

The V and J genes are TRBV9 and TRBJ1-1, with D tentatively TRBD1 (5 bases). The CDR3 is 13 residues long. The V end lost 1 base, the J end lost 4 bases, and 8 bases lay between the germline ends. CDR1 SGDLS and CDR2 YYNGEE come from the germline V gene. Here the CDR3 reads CASSVQGSTEAFF. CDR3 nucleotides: TGTGCCAGCAGCGTACAGGGTTCCACTGAAGCTTTCTTT.

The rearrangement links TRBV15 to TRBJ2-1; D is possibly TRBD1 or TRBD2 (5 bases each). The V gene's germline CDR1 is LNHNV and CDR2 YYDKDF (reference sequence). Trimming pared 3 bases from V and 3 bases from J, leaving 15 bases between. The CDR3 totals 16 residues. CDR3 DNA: TGTGCCACCAGCAGGGGTCTGGGGACGGTCTACAATGAGCAGTTCTTC. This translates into CATSRGLGTVYNEQFF.

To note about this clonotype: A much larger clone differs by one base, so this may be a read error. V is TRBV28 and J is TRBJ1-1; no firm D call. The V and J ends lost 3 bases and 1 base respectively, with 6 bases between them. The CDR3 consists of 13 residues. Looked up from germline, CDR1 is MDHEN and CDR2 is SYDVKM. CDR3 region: CASSFSANTEAFF. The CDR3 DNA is TGTGCCAGCAGTTTTTCGGCGAACACTGAAGCTTTCTTT.

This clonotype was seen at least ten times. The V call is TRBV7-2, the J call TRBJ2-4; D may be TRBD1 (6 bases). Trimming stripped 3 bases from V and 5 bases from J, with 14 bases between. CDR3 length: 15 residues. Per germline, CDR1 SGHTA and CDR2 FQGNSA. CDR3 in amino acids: CASSFATGPQNIQYF. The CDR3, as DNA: TGTGCCAGCAGCTTCGCGACAGGCCCCCAAAACATTCAGTACTTC.

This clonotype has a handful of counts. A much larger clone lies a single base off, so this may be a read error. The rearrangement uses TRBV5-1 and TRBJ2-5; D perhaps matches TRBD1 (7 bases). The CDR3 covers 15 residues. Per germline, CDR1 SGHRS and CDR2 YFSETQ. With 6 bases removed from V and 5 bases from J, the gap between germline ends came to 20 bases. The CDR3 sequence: CASIAGGTRSETQYF. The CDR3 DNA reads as TGCGCCAGCATAGCAGGGGGGACCAGATCCGAGACCCAGTACTTC.

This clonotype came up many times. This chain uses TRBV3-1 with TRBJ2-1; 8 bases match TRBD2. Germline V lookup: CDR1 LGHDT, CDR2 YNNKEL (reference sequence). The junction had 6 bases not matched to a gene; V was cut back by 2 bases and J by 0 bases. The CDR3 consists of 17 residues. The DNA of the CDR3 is TGTGCCAGCAGCCAACCCAAGCGGGGGACCTCCTACAATGAGCAGTTCTTC. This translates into CASSQPKRGTSYNEQFF.

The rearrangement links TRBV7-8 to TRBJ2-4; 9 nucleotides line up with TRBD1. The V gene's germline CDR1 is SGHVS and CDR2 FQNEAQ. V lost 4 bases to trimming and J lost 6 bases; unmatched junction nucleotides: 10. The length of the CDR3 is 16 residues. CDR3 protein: CASSSEVGTGINIQYF. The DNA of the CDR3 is TGTGCCAGCAGCTCCGAAGTCGGGACAGGGATAAACATTCAGTACTTC.

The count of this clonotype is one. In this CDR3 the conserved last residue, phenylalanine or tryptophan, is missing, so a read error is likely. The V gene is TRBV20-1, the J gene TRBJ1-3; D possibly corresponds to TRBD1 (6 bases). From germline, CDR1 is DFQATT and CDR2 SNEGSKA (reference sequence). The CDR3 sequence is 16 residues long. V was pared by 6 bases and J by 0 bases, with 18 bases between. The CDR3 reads CSAWGPARGSGNTIYY. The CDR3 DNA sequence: TGCAGTGCCTGGGGGCCGGCCCGGGGCTCTGGAAACACCATATATTAT.

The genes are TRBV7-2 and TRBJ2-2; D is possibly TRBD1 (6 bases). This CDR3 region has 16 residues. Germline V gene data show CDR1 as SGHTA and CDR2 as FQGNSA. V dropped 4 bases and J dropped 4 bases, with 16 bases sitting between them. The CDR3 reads CASSSQQGPRTGELFF. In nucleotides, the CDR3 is TGTGCCAGCAGCTCACAACAGGGACCGCGCACCGGGGAGCTGTTTTTT.

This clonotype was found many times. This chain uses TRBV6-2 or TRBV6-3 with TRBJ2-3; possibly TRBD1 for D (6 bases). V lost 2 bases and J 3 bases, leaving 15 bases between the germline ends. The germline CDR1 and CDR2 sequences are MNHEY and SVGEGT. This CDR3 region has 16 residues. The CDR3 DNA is TGTGCCAGCAGTTACCCCCTAGAGGGGGTGACAGATACGCAGTATTTT. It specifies CASSYPLEGVTDTQYF.

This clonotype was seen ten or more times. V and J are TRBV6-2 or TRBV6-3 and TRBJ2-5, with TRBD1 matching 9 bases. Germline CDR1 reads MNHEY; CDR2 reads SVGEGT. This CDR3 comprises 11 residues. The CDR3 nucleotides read TGTTCGGCGGGACAGGGCTCAAGGCAGTACTTC. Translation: CSAGQGSRQYF.

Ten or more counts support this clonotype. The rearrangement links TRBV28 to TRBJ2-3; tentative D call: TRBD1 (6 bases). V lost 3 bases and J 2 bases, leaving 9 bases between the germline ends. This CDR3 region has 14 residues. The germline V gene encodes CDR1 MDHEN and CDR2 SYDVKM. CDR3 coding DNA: TGTGCCAGCAGTTTTTACAGGGTCACAGATACGCAGTATTTT. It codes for CASSFYRVTDTQYF. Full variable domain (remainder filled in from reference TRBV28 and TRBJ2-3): DVKVTQSSRYLVKRTGEKVFLECVQDMDHENMFWYRQDPGLGLRLIYFSYDVKMKEKGDIPEGYSVSREKKERFSLILESASTNQTSMYLCASSFYRVTDTQYFGPGTRLTVL.

CDR3 DNA: TGCAGCGTTTCCCAAACCGGGATTGACACTGAAGCTTTCTTT. Protein: CSVSQTGIDTEAFF. The genes are TRBV29-1 and TRBJ1-1, with D hard to call. This CDR3 spans 14 amino acids. The germline CDR1 and CDR2 sequences are SQVTM and ANQGSEA. Between the trimmed V and J ends, which lost 5 bases and 3 bases, there was a span of 16 bases.

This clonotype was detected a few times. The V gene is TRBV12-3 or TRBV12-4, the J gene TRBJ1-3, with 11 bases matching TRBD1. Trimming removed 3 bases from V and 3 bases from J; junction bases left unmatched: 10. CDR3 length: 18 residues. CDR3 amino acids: CASSFRTGGAYSGNTIYF. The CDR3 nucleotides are TGTGCCAGCAGTTTTCGGACAGGGGGCGCATACAGTGGAAACACCATATATTTT.

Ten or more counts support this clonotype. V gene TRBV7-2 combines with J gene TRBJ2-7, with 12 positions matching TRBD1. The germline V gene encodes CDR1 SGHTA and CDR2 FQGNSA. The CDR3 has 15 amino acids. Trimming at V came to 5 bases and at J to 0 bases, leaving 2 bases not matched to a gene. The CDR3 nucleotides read TGTGCCAGCAGCAGGGACAGGGGGCGCTCCTACGAGCAGTACTTC. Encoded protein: CASSRDRGRSYEQYF.

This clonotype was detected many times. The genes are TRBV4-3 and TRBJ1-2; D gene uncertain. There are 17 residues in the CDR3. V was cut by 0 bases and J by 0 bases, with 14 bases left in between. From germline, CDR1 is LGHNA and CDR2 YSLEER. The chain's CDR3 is CASSQEQVILANYGYTF. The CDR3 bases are TGCGCCAGCAGCCAAGAGCAGGTCATTTTAGCTAACTATGGCTACACCTTC.

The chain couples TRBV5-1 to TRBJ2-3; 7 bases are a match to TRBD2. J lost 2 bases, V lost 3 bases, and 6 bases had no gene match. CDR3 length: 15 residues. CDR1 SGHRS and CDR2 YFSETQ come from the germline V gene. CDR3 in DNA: TGCGCCAGCAGCTCAGCGGGACGGAACACAGATACGCAGTATTTT. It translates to CASSSAGRNTDTQYF.

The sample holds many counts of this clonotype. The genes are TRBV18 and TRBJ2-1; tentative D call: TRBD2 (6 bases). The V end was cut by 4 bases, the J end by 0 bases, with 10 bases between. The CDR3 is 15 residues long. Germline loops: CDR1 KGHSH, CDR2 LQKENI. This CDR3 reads CASSRDSNSYNEQFF. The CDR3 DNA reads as TGTGCCAGCTCACGGGACTCCAACTCCTACAATGAGCAGTTCTTC. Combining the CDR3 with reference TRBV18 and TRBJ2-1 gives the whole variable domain NAGVMQNPRHLVRRRGQEARLRCSPMKGHSHVYWYRQLPEEGLKFMVYLQKENIIDESGMPKERFSAEFPKEGPSILRIQQVVRGDSAAYFCASSRDSNSYNEQFFGPGTRLTVL.

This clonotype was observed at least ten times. The CDR3 loop is CSAAPGTGGGYGYTF. The CDR3 DNA is TGCAGTGCCGCACCCGGGACAGGGGGCGGGTATGGCTACACCTTC. The V and J genes are TRBV20-1 and TRBJ1-2, with 12 positions matching TRBD1. The CDR3 loop spans 15 amino acids. CDR1 is DFQATT, CDR2 SNEGSKA, per germline (reference sequence). Trimming at V came to 6 bases and at J to 5 bases, leaving 10 bases not matched to a gene.

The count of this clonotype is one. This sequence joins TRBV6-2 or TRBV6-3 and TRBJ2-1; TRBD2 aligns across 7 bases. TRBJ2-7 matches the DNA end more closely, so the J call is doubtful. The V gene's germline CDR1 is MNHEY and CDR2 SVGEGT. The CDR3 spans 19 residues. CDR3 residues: CASINRGSGGVNFYNEQYF. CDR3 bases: TGTGCCAGCATCAACCGGGGTAGTGGGGGGGTAAACTTCTACAATGAGCAGTACTTC.

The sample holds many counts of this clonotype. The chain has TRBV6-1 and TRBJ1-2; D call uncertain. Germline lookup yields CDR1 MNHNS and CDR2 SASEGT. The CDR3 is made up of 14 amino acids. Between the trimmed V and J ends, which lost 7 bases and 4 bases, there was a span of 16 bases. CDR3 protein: CASMTLQNIYGYTF. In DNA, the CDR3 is TGTGCCAGCATGACCCTACAGAATATCTATGGCTACACCTTC.

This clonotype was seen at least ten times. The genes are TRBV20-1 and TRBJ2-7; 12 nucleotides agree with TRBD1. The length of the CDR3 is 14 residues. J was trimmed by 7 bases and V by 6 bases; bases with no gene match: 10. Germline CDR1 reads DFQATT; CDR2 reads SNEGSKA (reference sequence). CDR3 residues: CSAAPGQGAREQYF. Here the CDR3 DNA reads TGCAGTGCAGCCCCGGGACAGGGGGCGCGGGAGCAGTACTTC.

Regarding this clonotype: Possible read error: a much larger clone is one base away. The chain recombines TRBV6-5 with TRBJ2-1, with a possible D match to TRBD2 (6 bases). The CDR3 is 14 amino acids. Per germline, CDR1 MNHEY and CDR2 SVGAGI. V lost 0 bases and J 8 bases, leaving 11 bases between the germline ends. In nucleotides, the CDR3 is TGTGCCAGCAGTTACTCGGGGAGGTCTGATGAGCAGTTCTTC. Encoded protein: CASSYSGRSDEQFF.

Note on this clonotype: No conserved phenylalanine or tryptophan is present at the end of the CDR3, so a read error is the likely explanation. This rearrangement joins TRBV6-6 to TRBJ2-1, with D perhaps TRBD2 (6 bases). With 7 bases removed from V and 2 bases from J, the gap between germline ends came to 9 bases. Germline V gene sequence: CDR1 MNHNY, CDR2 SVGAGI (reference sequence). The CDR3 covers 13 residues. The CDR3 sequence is CASNSGAYNEQFC. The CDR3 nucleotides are TGTGCCAGCAACTCGGGGGCCTACAATGAGCAGTTCTGC.

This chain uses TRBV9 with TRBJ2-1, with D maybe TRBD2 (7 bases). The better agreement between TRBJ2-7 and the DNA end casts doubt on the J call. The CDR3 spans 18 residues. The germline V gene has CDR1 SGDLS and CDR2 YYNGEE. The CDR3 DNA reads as TGTGCCAGCAGCGTAGGTCACACTCGGCGGGGGCCTTACAATGAGCAGTACTTC. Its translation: CASSVGHTRRGPYNEQYF.

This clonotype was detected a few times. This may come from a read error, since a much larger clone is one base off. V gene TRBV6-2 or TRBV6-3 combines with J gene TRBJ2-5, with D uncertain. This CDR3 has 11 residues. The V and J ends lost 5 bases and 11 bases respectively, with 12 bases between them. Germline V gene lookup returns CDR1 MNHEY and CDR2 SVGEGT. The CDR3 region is CASSDLHEQYF. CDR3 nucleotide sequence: TGTGCCAGCAGTGACCTCCATGAGCAGTACTTC.

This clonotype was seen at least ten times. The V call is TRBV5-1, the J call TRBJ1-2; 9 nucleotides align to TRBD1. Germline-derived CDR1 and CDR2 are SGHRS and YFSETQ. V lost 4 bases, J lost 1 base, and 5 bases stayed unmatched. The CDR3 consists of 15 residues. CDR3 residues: CASSNPGQGNYGYTF. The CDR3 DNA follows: TGCGCCAGCAGCAACCCGGGACAGGGTAACTATGGCTACACCTTC.